This T cell receptor beta chain appears in the sequencing data of a study of breast tumors, draining lymph nodes, adjacent tissues. TCRdb independently ran MiXCR on the multiplex PCR reads; one entry per CDR3 protein. The sample records about 80,000 distinct CDR3 sequences, about 20% being singletons. In this sample, this clonotype turned up a few times. Breast cancer patients provided tissue from their axillary draining lymph nodes. The CDR3 has 14 residues. The germline gives CDR1 SQVTM, CDR2 ANQGSEA. V trimming: 8 bases; J trimming: 6 bases; junction bases outside the gene matches: 14. The material sequenced was axillary lymph node tissue. V and J are TRBV29-1 and TRBJ2-3; 7 nucleotides agree with TRBD2. This receptor was identified in a female donor with breast cancer. Some clones in this sample may be carry-over from other donors' samples. CDR3 nucleotides: TGCAGCTCGCTGACTCCCCGGGGGGTGGATACGCAGTATTTT. Its translation: CSSLTPRGVDTQYF.